This is a list of T cell receptor beta chains from one sample in a study of siplizumab effects on memory and regulatory T cells. Assay: immunoSEQ multiplex PCR; the TCRdb copy retains only in-frame clones and omits some. The sample contains fewer than 130,000 clones, about nine tenths of which appear only once. Sequenced input: CD4+ T cells sorted from blood. The receptors here all came from a human donor in good health. CDR3s include the opening cysteine and the closing phenylalanine or tryptophan. The D gene is left open where the match is weak. Rows give clone size only sometimes, using once, few, many, or a class for an expanded clone.

V	J	D	size	CDR3	DNA
TRBV5-1	TRBJ2-1	TRBD1	few	CASSPIRGTGDDEQFF	TGCGCCAGCAGCCCCATTAGAGGGACAGGCGACGATGAGCAGTTCTTC
TRBV4-1	TRBJ2-7	TRBD1	-	CASSQEGAHGPYEQYF	TGCGCCAGTAGCCAAGAGGGGGCTCACGGGCCCTACGAGCAGTACTTC
TRBV28	TRBJ2-2	TRBD2	-	CASTSLGLAVPGELFF	TGTGCCAGCACGAGCCTCGGGCTAGCGGTCCCCGGGGAGCTGTTTTTT
TRBV7-9	TRBJ1-5	-	once	CASSFDTNQPQHF	TGTGCCAGCAGCTTTGACACCAATCAGCCCCAGCATTTT
TRBV2	TRBJ1-1	-	-	CASSEGENTEAFF	TGTGCCAGCAGTGAGGGGGAGAACACTGAAGCTTTCTTT
TRBV15	TRBJ2-5	TRBD2	-	CATSRDSPSLAGETQYF	TGTGCCACCAGCAGAGATAGCCCTTCACTAGCGGGAGAGACCCAGTACTTC
TRBV5-1	TRBJ2-5	-	-	CASGTGAQETQYF	TGCGCCAGCGGTACCGGGGCACAAGAGACCCAGTACTTC
TRBV29-1	TRBJ2-3	-	-	CSVNRAGTDTQYF	TGCAGCGTTAACAGGGCCGGCACAGATACGCAGTATTTT
TRBV5-1	TRBJ1-3	-	-	CASSFEGSPGNTIYF	TGCGCCAGCAGCTTTGAGGGGAGCCCTGGAAACACCATATATTTT
TRBV29-1	TRBJ2-1	TRBD2	once	CSVAKSTSGSSYEQFF	TGCAGCGTGGCAAAAAGTACTAGCGGGAGTAGCTATGAGCAGTTCTTC
TRBV19	TRBJ2-3	TRBD2	once	CASSTSGGVTDTQYF	TGTGCCAGTAGTACTAGCGGGGGGGTCACAGATACGCAGTATTTT
TRBV18	TRBJ2-5	-	-	CASSPGQEQETQYF	TGTGCCAGCTCCCCAGGGCAAGAGCAAGAGACCCAGTACTTC
TRBV18	TRBJ1-5	-	-	CASSWGGHNQPQHF	TGTGCCAGCTCATGGGGGGGGCACAATCAGCCCCAGCATTTT
TRBV11-3	TRBJ2-7	TRBD1	-	CASSLAVRGQGDPYEQYF	TGTGCCAGCAGCTTAGCGGTTAGGGGACAGGGTGACCCCTACGAGCAGTACTTC
TRBV19	TRBJ2-7	-	-	CASSRQGGRNEQYF	TGTGCCAGTAGTAGGCAGGGGGGGCGGAACGAGCAGTACTTC
TRBV19	TRBJ1-2	-	-	CASSFTGLIGYTF	TGTGCCAGTAGTTTCACGGGACTTATAGGCTACACCTTC
TRBV27	TRBJ2-7	TRBD1	once	CASSPRGTGGAGRYEQYF	TGTGCCAGCAGCCCAAGGGGGACAGGGGGCGCTGGTCGCTACGAGCAGTACTTC
TRBV6-5	TRBJ2-5	TRBD2	-	CASSAPGLAGETQYF	TGTGCCAGCAGTGCACCGGGACTAGCAGGAGAGACCCAGTACTTC
TRBV18	TRBJ1-1	-	-	CASSLDGMNTEAFF	TGTGCCAGCTCACTGGACGGAATGAACACTGAAGCTTTCTTT
TRBV9	TRBJ2-7	TRBD1	-	CASSRTGSSYEQYF	TGTGCCAGCAGCCGGACAGGGAGCTCCTACGAGCAGTACTTC